These T cell receptor beta chains were read from a single sample in a study of shared clonotypes between healthy human individuals. Data came from immunoSEQ multiplex PCR; TCRdb stores just in-frame clones and leaves some out. Altogether roughly 1,800,000 clones are present, approximately 94% being singletons, with the ten largest covering 1.2%. The sequenced sample was naive CD8+ T cells sorted from blood. The source of these receptors is a man between 18 and 29 years old in good health. The CDR3 runs from the conserved cysteine through the conserved F or W. D genes are given only for firm matches. Part of the rows lack a size; the others show once, few, many or a class for expanded clones.

TRBV5-1	-	TRBJ2-7	-	CASRGDGYEQYF	TGCGCCAGCAGAGGGGACGGATACGAGCAGTACTTC
TRBV27	TRBD2	TRBJ2-7	-	CASSLTSGSAPGFWEQYF	TGTGCCAGCAGTTTAACCAGCGGGAGCGCTCCGGGCTTTTGGGAGCAGTACTTC
TRBV7-8	-	TRBJ2-2	-	CASSLNAWGSGELFF	TGTGCCAGCAGCTTAAACGCATGGGGGTCCGGGGAGCTGTTTTTT
TRBV7-9	TRBD1	TRBJ1-2	-	CASSPNTGGGYTF	TGTGCCAGCAGCCCTAATACAGGGGGTGGCTACACCTTC
TRBV16	-	TRBJ2-1	-	CASSQSQGVEQFF	TGTGCCAGCAGCCAATCACAGGGCGTTGAGCAGTTCTTC
TRBV5-6	-	TRBJ2-7	-	CASSDPQRGAFSYEQYF	TGTGCCAGCAGCGACCCTCAGAGGGGGGCTTTCTCCTACGAGCAGTACTTC
TRBV4-1	-	TRBJ2-5	-	CASSQDGEETQYF	TGCGCCAGCAGCCAGGATGGTGAAGAGACCCAGTACTTC
TRBV7-2	-	TRBJ2-1	-	CASSLAGEVLYNEQFF	TGTGCCAGCAGCTTAGCGGGTGAGGTCCTTTACAATGAGCAGTTCTTC
TRBV4-1	-	TRBJ2-7	once	CASSQAGGLYEQYF	TGCGCCAGCAGCCAAGCCGGGGGCCTATACGAGCAGTACTTC
TRBV11-2	TRBD2	TRBJ2-1	-	CASSPYTGGGNEQFF	TGTGCCAGCAGCCCCTATACGGGAGGAGGCAATGAGCAGTTCTTC
TRBV5-1	-	TRBJ2-5	-	CASSLEGHIRETQYF	TGCGCCAGCAGCTTGGAGGGGCATATCCGCGAGACCCAGTACTTC
TRBV4-2	-	TRBJ2-4	-	CASSQGVGGWDKNIQYF	TGTGCCAGCAGCCAAGGGGTAGGGGGATGGGACAAAAACATTCAGTACTTC
TRBV29-1	-	TRBJ2-3	-	CSVDTGRGVGTDTQYF	TGCAGCGTTGACACTGGCCGTGGGGTTGGCACAGATACGCAGTATTTT
TRBV30	-	TRBJ1-2	-	CACISKTPGGYTF	TGTGCCTGTATATCGAAAACCCCGGGTGGCTACACCTTC
TRBV9	-	TRBJ2-7	-	CASSARPAYEQYF	TGTGCCAGCAGCGCCAGACCCGCATACGAGCAGTACTTC
TRBV7-2	-	TRBJ2-7	-	CASSLDRVQYF	TGTGCCAGCAGCCTAGACCGGGTGCAGTACTTC
TRBV11-2	-	TRBJ2-7	-	CASSVNRMMTIYEQYF	TGTGCCAGCAGCGTAAATAGGATGATGACTATCTACGAGCAGTACTTC
TRBV13	-	TRBJ2-5	-	CASSFRRDAGGETQYF	TGTGCCAGCAGCTTCCGTCGGGACGCTGGCGGGGAGACCCAGTACTTC
TRBV30	-	TRBJ1-1	-	CAWSVGRNTEAFF	TGTGCCTGGAGTGTAGGCAGGAACACTGAAGCTTTCTTT
TRBV30	TRBD1	TRBJ1-2	-	CAWTEQGLNGYTF	TGTGCCTGGACCGAACAGGGGCTGAATGGCTACACCTTC
TRBV19	TRBD2	TRBJ2-3	-	CASSITSGGPDTQYF	TGTGCCAGTAGTATAACTAGCGGGGGGCCAGATACGCAGTATTTT
TRBV29-1	-	TRBJ1-2	-	CSVLRGDGYTF	TGCAGCGTACTCAGGGGTGATGGCTACACCTTC
TRBV10-2	-	TRBJ2-7	-	CASTPGDLLNEQYF	TGCGCCAGCACCCCGGGGGATCTTCTTAACGAGCAGTACTTC
TRBV7-9	-	TRBJ2-5	-	CASSAKGVGGQETQYF	TGTGCCAGCAGCGCGAAAGGGGTTGGAGGCCAAGAGACCCAGTACTTC
TRBV7-9	-	TRBJ2-7	-	CASSFSRGAYEQYF	TGTGCCAGCAGCTTTAGTCGGGGAGCCTACGAGCAGTACTTC
TRBV9	-	TRBJ2-1	-	CASSVGGLNEQFF	TGTGCCAGCAGCGTAGGAGGGCTCAATGAGCAGTTCTTC